Presented here are 9 T cell receptor beta chains from one specimen sequenced in a study of regulatory T cells in long-lasting Graves disease (dated by TCRdb to about 2021). Libraries were built with multiplex PCR. Sequencing was carried out with an Illumina HiSeq 4000. TCR beta libraries were built with iRepertoire HTBI primers and Arm-PCR amplification of CDR3 regions. TCRdb's own reprocessing of the public reads used fastp at Q25 and MiXCR and kept productive beta chains. Each entry is one CDR3 protein sequence, shown with its most common DNA and genes. Present in this sample are some 320,000 distinct CDR3 sequences, over 15% of which were seen just once. Of the sample, 35% to 45% falls within the top ten clones. The sample's time point label, decoded: newly diagnosed GD, antithyroid drugs for less than 3 months. For both TCR sequencing and RNA sequencing, RNA was extracted from PBMCs in TRIzol.

The specimen was peripheral blood mononuclear cells (PBMCs), collected at new diagnosis, from a patient treated with antithyroid drugs. These TCRs come from a female donor with Graves disease.

As DNA, the CDR3 is TGTGCCAGTAGTTTATCTCCTTTTCAGGGAGGCAATCAGCCCCAGCATTTT. Protein: CASSLSPFQGGNQPQHF. This chain connects TRBV19 to TRBJ1-5; possible D gene TRBD1, 5 bases. The ends were cut back, 5 bases at V and 2 bases at J, with 19 bases in the middle. The CDR3 has 17 residues. Germline-derived CDR1 and CDR2 are LNHDA and SQIVND (reference sequence).

This clonotype was detected ten times or more. The chain couples TRBV9 to TRBJ1-3; D is possibly TRBD1 (6 bases). The V end lost 7 bases, the J end lost 4 bases, and 15 bases lay between the germline ends. The CDR3 is 14 residues long. Germline V gene data show CDR1 as SGDLS and CDR2 as YYNGEE. CDR3 protein: CASGGTGPGNTIYF. CDR3 nucleotide sequence: TGTGCCAGCGGCGGAACAGGGCCCGGAAACACCATATATTTT.

This clonotype showed up many times. The chain joins TRBV11-1 to TRBJ2-1; D gene unclear. The V gene lost 4 bases and the J gene lost 3 bases, with 16 bases spanning the gap. CDR1 SGHAT and CDR2 FQDESV come from the germline V gene (reference sequence). The CDR3 runs 16 residues. CDR3 amino acids: CASSSQSGSSYNEQFF. As DNA, the CDR3 is TGTGCCAGCAGCTCGCAATCTGGGTCGAGCTACAATGAGCAGTTCTTC.

The chain carries TRBV24-1 and TRBJ2-1; 11 bases match TRBD2. V trimming: 0 bases; J trimming: 4 bases; junction bases outside the gene matches: 7. The CDR3 covers 18 residues. From germline, CDR1 is KGHDR and CDR2 SFDVKD. The CDR3 is CATSDLRGTSGLYNEQFF. CDR3 coding DNA: TGTGCCACCAGTGATTTGCGGGGGACTAGCGGTTTGTACAATGAGCAGTTCTTC.

V and J are TRBV5-1 and TRBJ2-3, with 11 positions matching TRBD2. Trimming cost V 3 bases and J 4 bases; bases outside gene matches: 7. The CDR3 is 16 residues long. CDR1 and CDR2 (germline): SGHRS, YFSETQ. The CDR3 loop reads CASSSLLAGGPDTQYF. In nucleotides, the CDR3 is TGCGCCAGCAGCTCTCTCCTAGCGGGAGGCCCAGATACGCAGTATTTT.

This clonotype occurred a few times. The chain carries TRBV30 and TRBJ2-5, with TRBD2 matching over 11 bases. This CDR3 is built from 15 residues. Germline CDR1 is GTSNPN and CDR2 is SVGIG (reference sequence). V shed 2 bases, J shed 5 bases, and the junction held 7 bases outside the gene matches. CDR3 region: CAWSPGLAERETQYF. CDR3 in DNA: TGTGCCTGGAGTCCGGGACTAGCGGAGAGGGAGACCCAGTACTTC.

The chain joins TRBV28 to TRBJ2-7; D is uncertain. The CDR3 contains 14 residues. Germline V gene data show CDR1 as MDHEN and CDR2 as SYDVKM. V lost 6 bases and J 5 bases, leaving 17 bases between the germline ends. Here the CDR3 DNA reads TGTGCCAGCAGGTCGAGCAGGAGTGTCGACGAGCAGTACTTC. As protein: CASRSSRSVDEQYF.

The sample holds many counts of this clonotype. V and J are TRBV28 and TRBJ2-3; the D is unclear. The length of the CDR3 is 12 residues. Trimming stripped 6 bases from V and 14 bases from J, with 18 bases between. The V gene's germline CDR1 is MDHEN and CDR2 SYDVKM. CDR3 amino acids: CASSHSGLNGYF. The DNA for the CDR3 is TGTGCCAGCAGCCACTCGGGCCTTAACGGGTATTTT.

This clonotype was detected many times. The CDR3 region has the DNA TGTGCCAGCACCAGGGACCCGGGTGGCTACACCTTC. Amino acids: CASTRDPGGYTF. This chain joins TRBV12-3 or TRBV12-4 and TRBJ1-2; D might be TRBD1 (5 bases). V lost 7 bases and J 7 bases, leaving 13 bases between the germline ends. This CDR3 is built from 12 residues.